These T cell receptor beta chains were read from a single sample in a study of T cells after yellow fever vaccination. TCRdb itself ran the 5' RACE reads through MiXCR, one entry per CDR3 protein. Of approximately 130,000 distinct CDR3 sequences in the sample, around 15% were seen once. Material: CD8+ T cells sorted from PBMCs, obtained 5 days after the yellow fever booster vaccination. The receptors here all came from a man between 18 and 29 years old who received the YFV17D yellow fever vaccine. The CDR3 runs from the conserved cysteine through the conserved F or W. Where a row states a size, it is once, few, many or the class of an expanded clone; other rows omit it.

CDR3aa: CASSLVGRQAFF; abundance: -; v_gene: TRBV27; j_gene: TRBJ1-1
CDR3aa: CASPEGGNTEAFF; abundance: -; v_gene: TRBV2; j_gene: TRBJ1-1
CDR3aa: CASSQDALGTGGVDEQFF; abundance: -; v_gene: TRBV4-2; j_gene: TRBJ2-1
CDR3aa: CASSLYLTDTQYF; abundance: few; v_gene: TRBV4-1; j_gene: TRBJ2-3
CDR3aa: CASRADTQYF; abundance: few; v_gene: TRBV25-1; j_gene: TRBJ2-3
CDR3aa: CATSDLAGKATDTQYF; abundance: -; v_gene: TRBV24-1; j_gene: TRBJ2-3
CDR3aa: CASSIWPGGAEAQYF; abundance: many; v_gene: TRBV19; j_gene: TRBJ2-3
CDR3aa: CASGEGYTF; abundance: -; v_gene: TRBV7-9; j_gene: TRBJ1-2
CDR3aa: CASSPEAQSQETQYF; abundance: -; v_gene: TRBV4-1; j_gene: TRBJ2-5
CDR3aa: CASSPRSGQGTNSPLHF; abundance: -; v_gene: TRBV18; j_gene: TRBJ1-6
CDR3aa: CASSVVDRGNQPQHF; abundance: -; v_gene: TRBV9; j_gene: TRBJ1-5
CDR3aa: CASSLGKVGAQETQYF; abundance: -; v_gene: TRBV11-1; j_gene: TRBJ2-5
CDR3aa: CASSTFDSLNQYF; abundance: -; v_gene: TRBV6-5; j_gene: TRBJ2-7
CDR3aa: CASSARGGYTF; abundance: -; v_gene: TRBV9; j_gene: TRBJ1-2
CDR3aa: CASLGGNGNEQFF; abundance: -; v_gene: TRBV12-3/TRBV12-4; j_gene: TRBJ2-1
CDR3aa: CASSLEIAGGDTQYF; abundance: -; v_gene: TRBV5-1; j_gene: TRBJ2-3
CDR3aa: CASSIWYTGELFF; abundance: -; v_gene: TRBV19; j_gene: TRBJ2-2
CDR3aa: CASSAGTPGELFF; abundance: -; v_gene: TRBV11-2; j_gene: TRBJ2-2
CDR3aa: CASRPGRKAKNIQYF; abundance: -; v_gene: TRBV12-3/TRBV12-4; j_gene: TRBJ2-4
CDR3aa: CASSDEGGDTDTQYF; abundance: -; v_gene: TRBV6-4; j_gene: TRBJ2-3
CDR3aa: CSARGPSGRTEAFF; abundance: few; v_gene: TRBV20-1; j_gene: TRBJ1-1
CDR3aa: CASSWGQGLTEAFF; abundance: once; v_gene: TRBV4-1; j_gene: TRBJ1-1
CDR3aa: CASSLEWVGLGNTEAFF; abundance: few; v_gene: TRBV5-1; j_gene: TRBJ1-1
CDR3aa: CASSRLAENTGELFF; abundance: -; v_gene: TRBV5-4; j_gene: TRBJ2-2
CDR3aa: CASSQDQAHGYTF; abundance: -; v_gene: TRBV4-1; j_gene: TRBJ1-2
CDR3aa: CASSPRAGHGYTF; abundance: -; v_gene: TRBV2; j_gene: TRBJ1-2
CDR3aa: CASSVDLGLTDTQYF; abundance: -; v_gene: TRBV9; j_gene: TRBJ2-3
CDR3aa: CASTQGAGALAKNIQYF; abundance: few; v_gene: TRBV6-2/TRBV6-3; j_gene: TRBJ2-4
CDR3aa: CASSLGSGGNQPQHF; abundance: -; v_gene: TRBV7-2; j_gene: TRBJ1-5
CDR3aa: CASSAQGGWGETQYF; abundance: -; v_gene: TRBV12-3/TRBV12-4; j_gene: TRBJ2-5
CDR3aa: CSASWVGAPNTGELFF; abundance: -; v_gene: TRBV20-1; j_gene: TRBJ2-2
CDR3aa: CASSLGGRGHDTQYF; abundance: -; v_gene: TRBV11-1; j_gene: TRBJ2-3
CDR3aa: CASSLSYDSYNEQFF; abundance: -; v_gene: TRBV12-3/TRBV12-4; j_gene: TRBJ2-1